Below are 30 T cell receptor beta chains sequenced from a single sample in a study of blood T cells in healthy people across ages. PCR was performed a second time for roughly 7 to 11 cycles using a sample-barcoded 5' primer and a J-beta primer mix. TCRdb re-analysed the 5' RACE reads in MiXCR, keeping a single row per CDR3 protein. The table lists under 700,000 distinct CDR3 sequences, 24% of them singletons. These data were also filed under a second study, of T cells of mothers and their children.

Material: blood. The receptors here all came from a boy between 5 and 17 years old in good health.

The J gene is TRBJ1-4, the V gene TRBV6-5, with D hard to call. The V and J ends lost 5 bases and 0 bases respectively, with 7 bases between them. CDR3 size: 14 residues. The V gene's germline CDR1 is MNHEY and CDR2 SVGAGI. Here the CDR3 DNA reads TGTGCCAGCAGTGCGTATGCAACTAATGAAAAACTGTTTTTT. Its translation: CASSAYATNEKLFF.

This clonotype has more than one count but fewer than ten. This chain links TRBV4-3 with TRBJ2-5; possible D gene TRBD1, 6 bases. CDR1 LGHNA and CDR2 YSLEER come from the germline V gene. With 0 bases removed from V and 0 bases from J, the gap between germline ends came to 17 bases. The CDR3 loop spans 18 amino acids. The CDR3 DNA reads TGCGCCAGCAGCCAAGATTGGTCGGCAGGGGCGTACCAAGAGACCCAGTACTTC. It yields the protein CASSQDWSAGAYQETQYF.

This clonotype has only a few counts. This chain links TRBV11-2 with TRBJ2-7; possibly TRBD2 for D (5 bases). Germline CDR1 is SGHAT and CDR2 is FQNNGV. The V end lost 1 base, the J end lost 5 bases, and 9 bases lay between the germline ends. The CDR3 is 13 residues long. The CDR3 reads CASSLVSVDEQYF. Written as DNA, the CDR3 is TGTGCCAGCAGCTTAGTTAGCGTAGACGAGCAGTACTTC.

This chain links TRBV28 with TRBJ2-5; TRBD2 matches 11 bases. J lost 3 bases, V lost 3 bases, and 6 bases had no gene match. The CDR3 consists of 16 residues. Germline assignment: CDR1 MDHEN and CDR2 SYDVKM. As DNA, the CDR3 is TGTGCCAGCAGTTTTAGCGGGGGGGTGGGCGAAGAGACCCAGTACTTC. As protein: CASSFSGGVGEETQYF. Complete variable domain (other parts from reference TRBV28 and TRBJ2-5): DVKVTQSSRYLVKRTGEKVFLECVQDMDHENMFWYRQDPGLGLRLIYFSYDVKMKEKGDIPEGYSVSREKKERFSLILESASTNQTSMYLCASSFSGGVGEETQYFGPGTRLLVL.

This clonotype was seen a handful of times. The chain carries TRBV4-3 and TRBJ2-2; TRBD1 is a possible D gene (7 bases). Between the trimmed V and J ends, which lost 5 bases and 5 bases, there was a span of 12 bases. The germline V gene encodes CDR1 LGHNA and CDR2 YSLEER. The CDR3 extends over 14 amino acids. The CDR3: CASSSGGRTGELFF. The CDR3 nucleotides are TGCGCCAGCAGCTCAGGGGGGCGGACCGGGGAGCTGTTTTTT.

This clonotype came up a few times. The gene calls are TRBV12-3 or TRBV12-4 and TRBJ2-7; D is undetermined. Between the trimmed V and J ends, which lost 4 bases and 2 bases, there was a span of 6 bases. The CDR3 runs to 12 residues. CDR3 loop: CASSWLPYEQYF. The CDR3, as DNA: TGTGCCAGCAGTTGGCTGCCCTACGAGCAGTACTTC.

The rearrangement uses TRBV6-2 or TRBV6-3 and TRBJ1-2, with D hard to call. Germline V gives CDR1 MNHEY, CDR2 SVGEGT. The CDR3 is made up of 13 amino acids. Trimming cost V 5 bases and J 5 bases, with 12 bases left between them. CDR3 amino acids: CASSDGYPYGYTF. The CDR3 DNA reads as TGTGCCAGCAGTGACGGATATCCATATGGCTACACCTTC.

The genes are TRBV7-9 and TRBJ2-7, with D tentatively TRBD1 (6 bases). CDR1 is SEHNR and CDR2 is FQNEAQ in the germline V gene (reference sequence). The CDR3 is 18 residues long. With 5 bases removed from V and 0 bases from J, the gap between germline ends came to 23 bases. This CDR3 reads CASSNIGGPDASSYEQYF. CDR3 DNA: TGTGCCAGCAGCAACATAGGGGGTCCGGACGCAAGCTCCTACGAGCAGTACTTC.

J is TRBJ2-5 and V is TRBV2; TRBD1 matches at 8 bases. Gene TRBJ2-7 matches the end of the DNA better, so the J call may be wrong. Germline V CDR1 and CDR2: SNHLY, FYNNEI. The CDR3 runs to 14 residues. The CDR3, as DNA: TGTGCCAGCCGGACAGGGAAGGGCTCCTACGAGCAGTACTTC. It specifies CASRTGKGSYEQYF.

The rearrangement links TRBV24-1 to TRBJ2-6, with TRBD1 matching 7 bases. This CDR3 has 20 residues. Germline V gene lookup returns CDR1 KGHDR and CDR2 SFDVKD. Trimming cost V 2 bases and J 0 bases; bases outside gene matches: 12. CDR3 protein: CATSDSGGGQASSGANVLTF. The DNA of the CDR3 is TGTGCCACCAGTGATTCAGGTGGTGGACAGGCGAGCTCTGGGGCCAACGTCCTGACTTTC.

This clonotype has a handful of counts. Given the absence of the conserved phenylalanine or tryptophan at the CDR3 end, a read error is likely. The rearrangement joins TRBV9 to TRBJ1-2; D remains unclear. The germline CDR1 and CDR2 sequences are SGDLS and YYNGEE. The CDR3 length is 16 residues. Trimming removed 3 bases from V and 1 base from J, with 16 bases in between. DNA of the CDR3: TGTGCCAGCAGCGCCCCGGGCCCTACCGTTAACTATGGCTACACCCTC. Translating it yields CASSAPGPTVNYGYTL.

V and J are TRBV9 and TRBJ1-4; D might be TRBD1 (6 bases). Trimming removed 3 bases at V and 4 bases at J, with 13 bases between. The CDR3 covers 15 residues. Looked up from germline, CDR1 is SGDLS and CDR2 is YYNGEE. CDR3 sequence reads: CASSALGAGNEKLFF. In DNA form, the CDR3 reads TGTGCCAGCAGCGCCCTGGGGGCCGGTAATGAAAAACTGTTTTTT.

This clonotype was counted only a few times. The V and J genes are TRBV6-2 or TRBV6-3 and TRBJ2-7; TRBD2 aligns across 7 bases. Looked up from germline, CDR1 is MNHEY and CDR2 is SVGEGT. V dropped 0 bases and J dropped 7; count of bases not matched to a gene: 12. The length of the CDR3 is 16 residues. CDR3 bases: TGTGCCAGCAGTTACTCACGGCTAGCGGTGACGCGGGAGCAGTACTTC. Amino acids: CASSYSRLAVTREQYF.

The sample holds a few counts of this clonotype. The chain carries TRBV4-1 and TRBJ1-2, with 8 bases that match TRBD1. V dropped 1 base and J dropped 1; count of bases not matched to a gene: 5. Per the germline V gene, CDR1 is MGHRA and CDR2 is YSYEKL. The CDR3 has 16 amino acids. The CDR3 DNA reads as TGCGCCAGCAGCCAAGTGCAGGGGGCTGTTAACTATGGCTACACCTTC. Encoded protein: CASSQVQGAVNYGYTF.

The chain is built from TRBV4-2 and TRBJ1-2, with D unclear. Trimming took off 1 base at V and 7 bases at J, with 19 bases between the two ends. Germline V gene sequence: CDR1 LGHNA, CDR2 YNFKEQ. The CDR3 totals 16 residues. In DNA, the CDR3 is TGTGCCAGCAGCCAAGTTTCGGACGCGGCCGACCGTGGCTACACCTTC. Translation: CASSQVSDAADRGYTF.

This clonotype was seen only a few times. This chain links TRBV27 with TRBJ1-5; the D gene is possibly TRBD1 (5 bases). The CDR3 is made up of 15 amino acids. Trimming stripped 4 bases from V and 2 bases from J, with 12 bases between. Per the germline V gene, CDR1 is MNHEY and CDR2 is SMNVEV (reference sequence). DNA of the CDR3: TGTGCCAGCAGTTCCCTAACAGGCCGCAATCAGCCCCAGCATTTT. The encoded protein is CASSSLTGRNQPQHF.

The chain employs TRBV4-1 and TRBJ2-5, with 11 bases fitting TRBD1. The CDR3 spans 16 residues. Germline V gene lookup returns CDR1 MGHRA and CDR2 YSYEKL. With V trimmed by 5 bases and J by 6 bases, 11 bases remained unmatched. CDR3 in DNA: TGCGCCAGCAGCACCACCGGGACAGGGGGTCAGAAGACCCAGTACTTC. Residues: CASSTTGTGGQKTQYF.

CDR3 nucleotides: TGTGCCAGCAGCGTAGATGGGGTCGTCACTGAAGCTTTCTTT. This codes for CASSVDGVVTEAFF. This chain uses TRBV9 with TRBJ1-1; D unclear. The germline V gene encodes CDR1 SGDLS and CDR2 YYNGEE. The CDR3 is 14 amino acids. Trimming left V 0 bases short and J 4 bases short, with 10 bases between.

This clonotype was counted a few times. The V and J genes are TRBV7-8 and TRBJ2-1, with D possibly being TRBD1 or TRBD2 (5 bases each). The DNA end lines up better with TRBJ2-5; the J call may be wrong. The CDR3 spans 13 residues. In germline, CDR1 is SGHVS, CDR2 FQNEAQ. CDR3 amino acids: CASSLEGVRAQYF. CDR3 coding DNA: TGTGCCAGCAGCTTAGAAGGGGTGAGGGCCCAGTACTTC.

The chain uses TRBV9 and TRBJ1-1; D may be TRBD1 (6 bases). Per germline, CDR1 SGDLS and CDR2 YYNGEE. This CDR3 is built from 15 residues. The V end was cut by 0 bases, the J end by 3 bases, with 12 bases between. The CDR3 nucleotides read TGTGCCAGCAGCGTAGGTGCGGGGGCCTACACTGAAGCTTTCTTT. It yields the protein CASSVGAGAYTEAFF.

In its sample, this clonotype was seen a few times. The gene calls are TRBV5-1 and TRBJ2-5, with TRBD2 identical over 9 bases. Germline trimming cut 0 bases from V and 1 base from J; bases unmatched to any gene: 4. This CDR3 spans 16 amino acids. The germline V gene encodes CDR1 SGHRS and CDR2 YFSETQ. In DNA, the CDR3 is TGCGCCAGCAGCTTGGTGGTAGCGGGGGTCCAAGAGACCCAGTACTTC. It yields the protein CASSLVVAGVQETQYF. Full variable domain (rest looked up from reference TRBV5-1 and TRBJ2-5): KAGVTQTPRYLIKTRGQQVTLSCSPISGHRSVSWYQQTPGQGLQFLFEYFSETQRNKGNFPGRFSGRQFSNSRSEMNVSTLELGDSALYLCASSLVVAGVQETQYFGPGTRLLVL.

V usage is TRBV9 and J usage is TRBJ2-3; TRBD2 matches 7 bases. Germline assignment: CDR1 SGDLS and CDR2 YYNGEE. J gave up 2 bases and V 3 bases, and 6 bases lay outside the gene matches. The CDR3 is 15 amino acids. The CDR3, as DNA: TGTGCCAGCAGCGCGCCGGGACTACACACAGATACGCAGTATTTT. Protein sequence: CASSAPGLHTDTQYF.

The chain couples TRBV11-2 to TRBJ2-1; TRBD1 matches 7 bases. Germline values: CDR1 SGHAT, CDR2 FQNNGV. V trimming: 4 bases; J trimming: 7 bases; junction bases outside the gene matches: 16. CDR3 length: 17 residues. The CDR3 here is CASSSNSGTDGLNEQFF. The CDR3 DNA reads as TGTGCCAGCAGCTCCAATTCCGGGACAGATGGCCTTAATGAGCAGTTCTTC.

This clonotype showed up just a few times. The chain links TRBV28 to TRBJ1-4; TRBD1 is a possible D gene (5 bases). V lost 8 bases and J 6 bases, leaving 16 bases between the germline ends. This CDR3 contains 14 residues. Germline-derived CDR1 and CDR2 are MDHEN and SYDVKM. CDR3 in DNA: TGTGCCAGCGGCAGCTGGGGGAGTGATGAAAAACTGTTTTTT. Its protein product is CASGSWGSDEKLFF.

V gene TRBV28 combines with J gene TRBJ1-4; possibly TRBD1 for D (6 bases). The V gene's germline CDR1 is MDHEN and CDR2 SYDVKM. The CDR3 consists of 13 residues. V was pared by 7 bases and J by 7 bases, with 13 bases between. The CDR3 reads CASNGGRREKLFF. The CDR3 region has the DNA TGTGCCAGCAACGGGGGGCGTCGTGAAAAACTGTTTTTT.

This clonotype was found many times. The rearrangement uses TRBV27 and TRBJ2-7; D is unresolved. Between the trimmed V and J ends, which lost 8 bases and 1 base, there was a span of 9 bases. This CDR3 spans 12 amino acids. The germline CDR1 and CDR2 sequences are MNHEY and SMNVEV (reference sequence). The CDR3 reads CASGRGSYEQYF. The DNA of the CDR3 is TGTGCCAGCGGGCGCGGATCCTACGAGCAGTACTTC.

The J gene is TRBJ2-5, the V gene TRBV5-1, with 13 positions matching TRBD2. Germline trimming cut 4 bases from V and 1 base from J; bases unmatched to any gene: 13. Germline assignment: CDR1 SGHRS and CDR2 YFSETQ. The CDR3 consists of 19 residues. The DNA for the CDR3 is TGCGCCAGCAGCCAAGGACAGGGACTAGCGGGGATATTCCAAGAGACCCAGTACTTC. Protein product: CASSQGQGLAGIFQETQYF.

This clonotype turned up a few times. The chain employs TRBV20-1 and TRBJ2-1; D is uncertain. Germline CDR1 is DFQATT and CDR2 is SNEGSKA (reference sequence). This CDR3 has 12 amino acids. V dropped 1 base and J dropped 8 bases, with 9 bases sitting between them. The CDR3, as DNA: TGCAGTGCTAGAGTCCGGTGGGATGAGCAGTTCTTC. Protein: CSARVRWDEQFF.

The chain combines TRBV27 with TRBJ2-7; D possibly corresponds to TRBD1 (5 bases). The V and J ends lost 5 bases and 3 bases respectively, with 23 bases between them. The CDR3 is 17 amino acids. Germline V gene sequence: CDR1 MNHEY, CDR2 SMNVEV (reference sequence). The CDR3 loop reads CASSASPQGSGVYEQYF. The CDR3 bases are TGTGCCAGCAGTGCAAGCCCCCAGGGTAGTGGGGTCTACGAGCAGTACTTC.

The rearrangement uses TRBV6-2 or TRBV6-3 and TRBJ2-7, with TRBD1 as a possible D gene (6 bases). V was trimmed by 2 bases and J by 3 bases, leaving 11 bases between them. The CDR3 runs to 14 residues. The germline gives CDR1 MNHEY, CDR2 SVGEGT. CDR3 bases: TGTGCCAGCAGTTACCGGGACACAAACTACGAGCAGTACTTC. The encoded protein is CASSYRDTNYEQYF.